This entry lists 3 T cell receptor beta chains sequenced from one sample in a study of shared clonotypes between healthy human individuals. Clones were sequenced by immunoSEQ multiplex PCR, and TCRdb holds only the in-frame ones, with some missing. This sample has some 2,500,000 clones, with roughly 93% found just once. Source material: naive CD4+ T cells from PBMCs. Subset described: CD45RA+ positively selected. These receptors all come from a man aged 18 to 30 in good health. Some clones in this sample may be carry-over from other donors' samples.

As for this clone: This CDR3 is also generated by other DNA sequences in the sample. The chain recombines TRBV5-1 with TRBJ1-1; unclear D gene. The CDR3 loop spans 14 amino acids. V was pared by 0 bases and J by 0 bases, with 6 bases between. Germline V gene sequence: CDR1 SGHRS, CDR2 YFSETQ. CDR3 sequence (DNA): TGCGCCAGCAGCTTGGACCGTCTGAACACTGAAGCTTTCTTT. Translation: CASSLDRLNTEAFF. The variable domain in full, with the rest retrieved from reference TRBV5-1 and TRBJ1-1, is KAGVTQTPRYLIKTRGQQVTLSCSPISGHRSVSWYQQTPGQGLQFLFEYFSETQRNKGNFPGRFSGRQFSNSRSEMNVSTLELGDSALYLCASSLDRLNTEAFFGQGTRLTVV.

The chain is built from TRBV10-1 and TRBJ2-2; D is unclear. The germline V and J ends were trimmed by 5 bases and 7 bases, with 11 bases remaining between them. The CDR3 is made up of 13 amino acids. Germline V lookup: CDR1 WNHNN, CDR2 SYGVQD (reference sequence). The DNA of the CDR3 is TGCGCCAGCAGTTCAGAATTACTCGGGGAGCTGTTTTTT. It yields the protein CASSSELLGELFF.

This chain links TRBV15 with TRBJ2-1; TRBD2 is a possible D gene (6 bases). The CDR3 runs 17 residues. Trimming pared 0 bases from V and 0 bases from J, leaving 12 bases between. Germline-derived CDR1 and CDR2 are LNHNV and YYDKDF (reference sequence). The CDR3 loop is CATSRDFGGSSYNEQFF. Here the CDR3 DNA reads TGTGCCACCAGCAGAGATTTTGGGGGGAGCTCCTACAATGAGCAGTTCTTC.